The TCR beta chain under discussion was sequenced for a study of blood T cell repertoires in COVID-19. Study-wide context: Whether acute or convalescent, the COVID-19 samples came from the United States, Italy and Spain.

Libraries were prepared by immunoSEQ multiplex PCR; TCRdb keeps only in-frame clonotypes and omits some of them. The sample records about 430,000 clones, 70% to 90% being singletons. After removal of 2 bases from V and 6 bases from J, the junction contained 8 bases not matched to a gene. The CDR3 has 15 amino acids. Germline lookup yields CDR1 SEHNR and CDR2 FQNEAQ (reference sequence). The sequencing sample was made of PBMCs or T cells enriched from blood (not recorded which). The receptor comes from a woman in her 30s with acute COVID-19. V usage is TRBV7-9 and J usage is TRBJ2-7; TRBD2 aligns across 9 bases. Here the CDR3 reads CASSLTGTSFSEQYF. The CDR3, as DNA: TGTGCCAGCAGCTTAACCGGGACTAGCTTTTCCGAGCAGTACTTC.